The rows below give T cell receptor beta chains drawn from one sample of a study of control samples from healthy donors and cancer patients. The method was immunoSEQ multiplex PCR; TCRdb's version includes in-frame clones alone and lacks a portion of them. The sample has about 120,000 clones, more than 70% seen once. The sequencing input was blood. The origin of the receptors is a man aged 45-65 years in good health. The CDR3 runs from the conserved cysteine through the conserved F or W. Fields, in order: J gene, clone size, V gene, D gene, CDR3 protein, CDR3 DNA. D genes are given only for firm matches. Some rows mark clone size as missing; the rest say once, few, many or name a class of expanded clone.

TRBJ2-5,.,TRBV27,TRBD2,CASSPWASGGAGTQYF,TGTGCCAGCAGTCCCTGGGCTAGCGGGGGGGCGGGGACCCAGTACTTC
TRBJ2-7,.,TRBV19,TRBD1,CASSIAVRDRAEQYF,TGTGCCAGTAGTATAGCAGTCCGGGACAGGGCCGAGCAGTACTTC
TRBJ2-5,.,TRBV6-2/TRBV6-3,TRBD2,CASSTRRAGGEETQYF,TGTGCCAGCAGTACCCGTAGGGCGGGGGGGGAAGAGACCCAGTACTTC
TRBJ2-7,.,TRBV3-1/TRBV3-2,TRBD1,CASSRPGQPFVEQYF,TGTGCCAGCAGTCGACCGGGACAGCCGTTTGTCGAGCAGTACTTC
TRBJ1-3,.,TRBV12-5,TRBD1,CASGLPTRDRAIYF,TGTGCTAGTGGTTTGCCCACCCGGGACAGGGCCATATATTTT
TRBJ2-7,once,TRBV27,TRBD2,CASQERGAEQYF,TGTGCCAGCCAGGAGCGGGGGGCCGAGCAGTACTTC
TRBJ1-1,.,TRBV18,TRBD1,CASSPRAGGSEAFF,TGTGCCAGCTCACCAAGAGCAGGGGGCTCTGAAGCTTTCTTT
TRBJ2-5,.,TRBV9,.,CASSVRGGLETQYF,TGTGCCAGCAGCGTTAGGGGGGGCCTGGAGACCCAGTACTTC
TRBJ2-5,.,TRBV24-1,TRBD2,CATSDLGGGRETQYF,TGTGCCACCAGTGATTTGGGCGGGGGGCGTGAGACCCAGTACTTC
TRBJ1-4,.,TRBV9,.,CASSVQGEKLFF,TGTGCCAGCAGCGTACAGGGGGAAAAACTGTTTTTT
TRBJ1-2,.,TRBV10-3,.,CAISDEGNYGYTF,TGTGCCATCAGTGATGAGGGGAACTATGGCTACACCTTC
TRBJ1-5,.,TRBV28,.,CASSYNQPQHF,TGTGCCAGCAGTTACAATCAGCCCCAGCATTTT
TRBJ1-5,.,TRBV5-5,.,CASSLISQRYSNQPQHF,TGTGCCAGCAGCTTGATTAGTCAGCGGTATAGCAATCAGCCCCAGCATTTT
TRBJ1-2,.,TRBV10-2,.,CASSEKGVGANGYTF,TGCGCCAGCAGTGAAAAAGGGGTGGGGGCCAATGGCTACACCTTC
TRBJ2-7,.,TRBV27,.,CASKGSGYEQYF,TGTGCCAGCAAGGGGTCAGGGTACGAGCAGTACTTC
TRBJ2-2,.,TRBV5-8,TRBD2,CASSQRGTGELFF,TGTGCCAGCAGCCAGCGGGGGACCGGGGAGCTGTTTTTT
TRBJ1-2,.,TRBV6-6,TRBD1,CASSHRTGNYGYTF,TGTGCCAGCAGTCACCGGACAGGGAACTATGGCTACACCTTC
TRBJ1-1,.,TRBV18,TRBD1,CASSQDRVIQQNTEAFF,TGTGCCAGCTCACAGGACAGGGTTATCCAACAGAACACTGAAGCTTTCTTT